This is a list of T cell receptor beta chains from one sample in a study of cytomegalovirus exposure and HLA in healthy donors. TCRdb's table, derived via immunoSEQ multiplex PCR, lists solely in-frame clones and lacks some. The repertoire holds around 71,000 clones, about 94% seen once, with 1.4% in the top ten. Sequencing used PBMCs. Receptor source: a young man in good health and CMV-seropositive. Both conserved end residues are trimmed from each CDR3.

V	J	CDR3
TRBV28	TRBJ2-7	ASSLSGTSGSHEQY
TRBV7-9	TRBJ2-4	ASSRDGGVGIQY
TRBV21-1	TRBJ2-5	ASNGTGQETQY
TRBV6-1	TRBJ1-1	AISTDRDTEAF
TRBV5-1	TRBJ2-1	ASSNRGGSYNEQF
TRBV12-5	TRBJ2-7	ASGLLNKSSGQGGAYEQY
TRBV19	TRBJ2-6	ASSTSTSGANVLT
TRBV7-2	TRBJ2-1	ASSATTGSSYNEQF
TRBV28	TRBJ2-2	ASSLGQGTPGELF
TRBV18	TRBJ2-2	ASSPLRDTGELF
TRBV28	TRBJ1-4	ATGGEKLF
TRBV28	TRBJ1-1	ASSLEVNTEAF
TRBV9	TRBJ1-2	ASSVGSRERYGYT
TRBV2	TRBJ2-5	ASVTGTGRETQY
TRBV19	TRBJ1-4	ASNPVGGANEKLF
TRBV19	TRBJ2-7	ASSRQGAAYEQY
TRBV28	TRBJ2-7	AIQGQTYEQY
TRBV6-1	TRBJ1-2	ASSEGTGRDGYT
TRBV11-2	TRBJ2-3	ASSLIGLATATDTQY
TRBV19	TRBJ2-1	ASSPGTGAFEQF
TRBV10-1	TRBJ2-3	ASSDPGRVDTQY
TRBV5-1	TRBJ1-6	ASSPVGHRGGSPLH
TRBV28	TRBJ1-2	ASSLGDTGNYGYT
TRBV6-1	TRBJ1-1	ASSAGTGVYTEAF
TRBV7-2	TRBJ2-1	ASSEQGVKNNEQF
TRBV5-1	TRBJ2-1	ASSEGRGSGDEQF
TRBV27	TRBJ2-2	ASKGVGGAPGELF
TRBV7-2	TRBJ2-7	ASSHRGGGSYEQY
TRBV6-5	TRBJ2-1	ASSPEIGEEF
TRBV6-6	TRBJ2-1	ASSVGQFNEQF
TRBV5-1	TRBJ2-1	ASSFITGQTNEQF
TRBV10-3	TRBJ2-3	AITSGRGSPDTQY
TRBV28	TRBJ2-1	ASKPGLRSSYNEQF
TRBV27	TRBJ2-4	ASSSASGSNIQY
TRBV9	TRBJ2-5	ASSVGLAGLGTQY
TRBV5-5	TRBJ1-4	ASSQNSNNEKLF
TRBV4-1	TRBJ2-5	ASSQGISGGETQY
TRBV2	TRBJ2-4	ASSARQGTVGLAKNIQY
TRBV7-2	TRBJ1-2	ASSPGTAYGYT
TRBV9	TRBJ2-7	ASSPTGLAGVEQY
TRBV28	TRBJ1-4	ASSFSGDRKNEKLF
TRBV5-1	TRBJ2-1	ASSQLAGYNEQF
TRBV7-3	TRBJ2-1	ASSLSFEGAGEQF
TRBV11-2	TRBJ2-2	ASSSGTMNTGELF
TRBV7-2	TRBJ1-1	ASSFIGTRIEAF
TRBV6-5	TRBJ1-5	ASSRQGGVGQPQH
TRBV6-1	TRBJ1-5	ASSDPGSPNQPQH
TRBV9	TRBJ2-7	ASSVAASGYEQY
TRBV7-9	TRBJ1-1	ASRTGNTEAF
TRBV7-2	TRBJ1-1	ASSTGTGNTEAF
TRBV9	TRBJ2-7	ASSVSQGAYEQY
TRBV6-1	TRBJ2-7	ASSAPYFGTSGVYEQY
TRBV5-6	TRBJ2-7	ASSLEGEGAYEQY
TRBV4-1	TRBJ1-3	ASSQIPGVGNTIY
TRBV29-1	TRBJ2-2	SASDAVNTGELF